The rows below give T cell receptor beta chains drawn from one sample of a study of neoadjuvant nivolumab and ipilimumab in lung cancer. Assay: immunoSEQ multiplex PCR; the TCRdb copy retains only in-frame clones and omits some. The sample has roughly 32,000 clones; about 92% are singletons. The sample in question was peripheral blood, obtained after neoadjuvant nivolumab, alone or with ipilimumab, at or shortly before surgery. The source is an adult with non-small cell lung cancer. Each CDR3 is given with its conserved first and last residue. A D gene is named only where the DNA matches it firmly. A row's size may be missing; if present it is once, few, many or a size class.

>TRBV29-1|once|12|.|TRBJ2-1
CSVERGTDEQFF
TGCAGCGTTGAAAGGGGGACCGATGAGCAGTTCTTC
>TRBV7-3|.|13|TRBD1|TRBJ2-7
CASSRTGGDEQYF
TGTGCCAGCAGCCGGACAGGGGGAGACGAGCAGTACTTC
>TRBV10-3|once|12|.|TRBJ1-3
CATTRGENTIYF
TGTGCCACCACAAGAGGTGAAAACACCATATATTTT
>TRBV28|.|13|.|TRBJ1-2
CASSLRGKDGYTF
TGTGCCAGCAGTTTAAGGGGTAAAGATGGCTACACCTTC
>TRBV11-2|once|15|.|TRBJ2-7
CASSTRHREYDEQYF
TGTGCCAGCAGCACGAGGCACAGGGAGTACGACGAGCAGTACTTC
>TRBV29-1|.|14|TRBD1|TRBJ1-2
CSVGGQGKGYGYTF
TGCAGCGTCGGGGGACAGGGTAAAGGCTATGGCTACACCTTC
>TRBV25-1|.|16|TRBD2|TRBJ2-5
CASSESQAGGGETQYF
TGTGCCAGCAGTGAATCTCAGGCGGGAGGGGGAGAGACCCAGTACTTC
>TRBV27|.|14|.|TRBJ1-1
CACRQKLEGVEAFF
TGTGCCTGCCGACAGAAACTCGAAGGGGTTGAAGCTTTCTTT
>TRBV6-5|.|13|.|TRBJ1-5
CASSYSLNQPQHF
TGTGCCAGCAGTTACTCCCTCAATCAGCCCCAGCATTTT
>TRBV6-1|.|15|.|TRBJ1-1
CASRVRGGLNTEAFF
TGTGCCAGCAGGGTCAGGGGCGGTCTGAACACTGAAGCTTTCTTT
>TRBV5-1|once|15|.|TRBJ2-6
CASSLEGSGANVLTF
TGCGCCAGCAGCTTGGAGGGCTCTGGGGCCAACGTCCTGACTTTC
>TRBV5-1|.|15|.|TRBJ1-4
CASSLAGAHNEKLFF
TGCGCCAGCAGCTTGGCGGGAGCTCATAATGAAAAACTGTTTTTT
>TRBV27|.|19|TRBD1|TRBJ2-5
CASSLTSTRDRGRYETQYF
TGTGCCAGCAGTTTAACCAGTACCCGGGACAGGGGGCGATACGAGACCCAGTACTTC
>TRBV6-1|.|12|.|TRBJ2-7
CASSVQGYEQYF
TGTGCCAGCAGTGTACAGGGTTACGAGCAGTACTTC
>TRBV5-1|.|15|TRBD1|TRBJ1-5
CASSPGTGGQQPQHF
TGCGCCAGCAGCCCCGGGACAGGAGGGCAACAGCCCCAGCATTTT
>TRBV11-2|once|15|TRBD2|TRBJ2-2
CASTLLAGAAGELFF
TGTGCCAGCACCCTACTAGCGGGAGCGGCCGGGGAGCTGTTTTTT
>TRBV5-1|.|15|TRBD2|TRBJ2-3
CASRALAGGSDTQYF
TGCGCCAGCAGGGCACTAGCGGGAGGATCAGATACGCAGTATTTT
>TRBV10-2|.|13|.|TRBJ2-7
CASSEGAAYEQYF
TGCGCCAGCAGTGAGGGGGCAGCCTACGAGCAGTACTTC
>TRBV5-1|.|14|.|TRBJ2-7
CASNRDGRTYEQYF
TGCGCCAGCAACAGGGACGGGAGAACCTACGAGCAGTACTTC
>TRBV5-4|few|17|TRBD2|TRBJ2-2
CASSRGTSWASTGELFF
TGTGCCAGCAGCCGCGGGACTAGTTGGGCTTCCACCGGGGAGCTGTTTTTT
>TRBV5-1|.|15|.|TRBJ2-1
CASSPGVGINNEQFF
TGCGCCAGCAGCCCAGGGGTAGGAATCAACAATGAGCAGTTCTTC
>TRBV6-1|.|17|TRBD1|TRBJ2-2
CASSALGTGVDTGELFF
TGTGCCAGCAGTGCCCTTGGGACAGGGGTAGACACCGGGGAGCTGTTTTTT
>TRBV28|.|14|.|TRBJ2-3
CASSYATGSDTQYF
TGTGCCAGCAGTTACGCCACAGGGTCAGATACGCAGTATTTT
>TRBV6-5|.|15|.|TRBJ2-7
CASSRDSQSSYEQYF
TGTGCCAGCAGCCGGGACTCTCAGAGCTCCTACGAGCAGTACTTC
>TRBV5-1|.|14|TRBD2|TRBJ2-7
CASRREGRAEEQYF
TGCGCCAGCAGGAGGGAGGGGAGAGCCGAAGAGCAGTACTTC
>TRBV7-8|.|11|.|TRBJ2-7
CASSASYEQYF
TGTGCCAGCAGCGCGTCCTACGAGCAGTACTTC
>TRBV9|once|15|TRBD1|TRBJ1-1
CASSVGGQMNTEAFF
TGTGCCAGCAGCGTAGGGGGACAGATGAACACTGAAGCTTTCTTT
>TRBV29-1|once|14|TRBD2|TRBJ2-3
CSVVGAGLTDTQYF
TGCAGCGTTGTCGGAGCGGGGCTCACAGATACGCAGTATTTT
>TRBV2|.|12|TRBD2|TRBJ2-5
CASSERGETQYF
TGTGCCAGCAGTGAGCGGGGGGAGACCCAGTACTTC
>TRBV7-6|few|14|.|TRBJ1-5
CASSEGGGNQPQHF
TGTGCCAGCAGCGAAGGTGGAGGCAATCAGCCCCAGCATTTT
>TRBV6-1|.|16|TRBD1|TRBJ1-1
CASSEGLDRGGGEAFF
TGTGCCAGCAGTGAGGGATTAGACAGGGGAGGAGGTGAAGCTTTCTTT
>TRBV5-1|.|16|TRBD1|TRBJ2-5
CASSLVGTGGWETQYF
TGCGCCAGCAGCTTAGTAGGGACAGGGGGCTGGGAGACCCAGTACTTC
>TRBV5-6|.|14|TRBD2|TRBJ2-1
CASSGGSSYNEQFF
TGTGCCAGCTCAGGCGGGAGCTCCTACAATGAGCAGTTCTTC
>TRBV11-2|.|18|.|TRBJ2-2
CASSSHLLTRQYTGELFF
TGTGCCAGCAGCTCTCATCTCCTGACTAGACAGTACACCGGGGAGCTGTTTTTT
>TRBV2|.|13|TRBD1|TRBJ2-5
CASGRDRKETQYF
TGTGCCAGCGGGCGGGACAGGAAAGAGACCCAGTACTTC
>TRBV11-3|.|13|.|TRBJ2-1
CASSFRTTDEQFF
TGTGCCAGCAGCTTTAGGACTACCGATGAGCAGTTCTTC
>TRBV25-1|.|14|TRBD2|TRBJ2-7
CATGTSGGVYEQYF
TGTGCCACCGGGACTAGCGGAGGGGTATACGAGCAGTACTTC
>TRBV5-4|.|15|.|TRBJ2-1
CASSLGGVGENEQFF
TGTGCCAGCAGCTTGGGAGGAGTGGGGGAAAATGAGCAGTTCTTC
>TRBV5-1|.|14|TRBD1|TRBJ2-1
CASSTGTAYNEQFF
TGCGCCAGCAGCACCGGGACAGCCTACAATGAGCAGTTCTTC
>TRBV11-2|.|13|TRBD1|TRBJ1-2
CASSPGTGEGYTF
TGTGCCAGCAGCCCTGGGACAGGGGAAGGCTACACCTTC
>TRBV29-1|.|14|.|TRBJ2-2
CSVLSDGNTGELFF
TGCAGCGTTCTGTCGGACGGGAACACCGGGGAGCTGTTTTTT
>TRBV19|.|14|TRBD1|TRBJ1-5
CAGRGPGSNQPQHF
TGTGCCGGCAGGGGGCCGGGTAGCAATCAGCCCCAGCATTTT
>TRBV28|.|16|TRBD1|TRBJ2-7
CASSPILGTGFYEQYF
TGTGCCAGCAGTCCCATCCTCGGGACAGGTTTCTACGAGCAGTACTTC
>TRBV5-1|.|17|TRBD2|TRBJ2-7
CASSLEGFTSGPLGQYF
TGCGCCAGCAGCTTGGAAGGCTTTACTAGCGGTCCTCTCGGGCAGTACTTC
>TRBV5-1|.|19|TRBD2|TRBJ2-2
CASSLVWTSGSVETGELFF
TGCGCCAGCAGCTTGGTATGGACTAGCGGGAGCGTAGAGACCGGGGAGCTGTTTTTT
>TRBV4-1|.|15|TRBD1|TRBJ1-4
CASMLSGTENEKLFF
TGCGCCAGCATGCTAAGCGGGACAGAGAATGAAAAACTGTTTTTT
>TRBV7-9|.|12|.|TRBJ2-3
CASSFSTDTQYF
TGTGCCAGCAGCTTCAGTACAGATACGCAGTATTTT
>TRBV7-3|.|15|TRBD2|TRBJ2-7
CASSFSASGAYEQYF
TGTGCCAGCAGCTTCTCGGCTAGCGGAGCCTACGAGCAGTACTTC
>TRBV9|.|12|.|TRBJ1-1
CASSVGGTEAFF
TGTGCCAGCAGCGTAGGGGGGACTGAAGCTTTCTTT
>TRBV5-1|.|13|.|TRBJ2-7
CASSLGRTYEQYF
TGCGCCAGCAGCTTGGGTCGTACCTACGAGCAGTACTTC
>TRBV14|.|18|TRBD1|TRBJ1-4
CASSHLGTGVGGNEKLFF
TGTGCCAGCAGCCACCTCGGGACAGGGGTCGGCGGTAATGAAAAACTGTTTTTT
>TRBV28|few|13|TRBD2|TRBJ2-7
CAGGAGGVSEQYF
TGTGCAGGGGGGGCGGGAGGAGTAAGCGAGCAGTACTTC
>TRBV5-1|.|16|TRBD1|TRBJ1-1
CASSLRTGLMNTEAFF
TGCGCCAGCAGCCTCCGGACAGGGTTGATGAACACTGAAGCTTTCTTT
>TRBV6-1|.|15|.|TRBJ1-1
CASSERSTWNTEAFF
TGTGCCAGCAGTGAAAGAAGTACTTGGAACACTGAAGCTTTCTTT
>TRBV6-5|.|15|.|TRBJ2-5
CASSYSGHGQETQYF
TGTGCCAGCAGTTATTCCGGGCACGGCCAAGAGACCCAGTACTTC